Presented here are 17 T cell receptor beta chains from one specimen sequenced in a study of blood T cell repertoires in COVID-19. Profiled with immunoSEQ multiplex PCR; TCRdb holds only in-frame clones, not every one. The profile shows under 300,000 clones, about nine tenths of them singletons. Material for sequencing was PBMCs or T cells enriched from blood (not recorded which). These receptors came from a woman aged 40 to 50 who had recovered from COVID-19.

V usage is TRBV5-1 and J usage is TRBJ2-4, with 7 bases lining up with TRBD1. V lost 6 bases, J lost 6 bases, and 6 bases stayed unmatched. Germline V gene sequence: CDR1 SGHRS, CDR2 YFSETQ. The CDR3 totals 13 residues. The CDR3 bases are TGCGCCAGCACCAGGGACAGTGGAAACATTCAGTACTTC. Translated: CASTRDSGNIQYF.

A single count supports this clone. As DNA, the CDR3 is TGTGCCAGCAGTTCCGGACAGTATGGCTACACCTTC. The encoded protein is CASSSGQYGYTF. The rearrangement joins TRBV28 to TRBJ1-2; possibly TRBD1 for D (6 bases). From germline, CDR1 is MDHEN and CDR2 SYDVKM. V was cut by 4 bases and J by 5 bases, with 8 bases left in between. The CDR3 covers 12 residues.

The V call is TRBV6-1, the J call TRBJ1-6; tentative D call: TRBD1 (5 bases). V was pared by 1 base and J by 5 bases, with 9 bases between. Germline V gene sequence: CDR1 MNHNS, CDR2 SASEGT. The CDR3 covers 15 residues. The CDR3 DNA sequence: TGTGCCAGCAGTGAAGGGACATATCATAATTCACCCCTCCACTTT. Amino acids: CASSEGTYHNSPLHF.

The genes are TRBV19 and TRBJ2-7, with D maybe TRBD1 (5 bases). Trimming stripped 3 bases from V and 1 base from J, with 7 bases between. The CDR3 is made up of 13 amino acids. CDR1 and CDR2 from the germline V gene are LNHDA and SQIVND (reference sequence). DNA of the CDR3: TGTGCCAGTAGTATGCAGGGTTCCTACGAGCAGTACTTC. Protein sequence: CASSMQGSYEQYF.

The DNA of the CDR3 is TGTGCCAGCAGCCTAAATTCACCCCTCCACTTT. Residues: CASSLNSPLHF. The V gene is TRBV7-9, the J gene TRBJ1-6; D uncertain. Germline V gene lookup returns CDR1 SEHNR and CDR2 FQNEAQ (reference sequence). V lost 5 bases to trimming and J lost 7 bases, with 3 bases between them. This CDR3 region has 11 residues.

The CDR3 protein is CASTIILGQGTTYF. The CDR3 nucleotides read TGTGCCAGTACCATAATACTCGGACAGGGAACGACCTACTTC. The chain carries TRBV19 and TRBJ2-7; TRBD1 aligns across 8 bases. The CDR3 totals 14 residues. CDR1 is LNHDA and CDR2 is SQIVND in the germline V gene (reference sequence). V was clipped by 7 bases and J by 13 bases; unmatched bases: 18.

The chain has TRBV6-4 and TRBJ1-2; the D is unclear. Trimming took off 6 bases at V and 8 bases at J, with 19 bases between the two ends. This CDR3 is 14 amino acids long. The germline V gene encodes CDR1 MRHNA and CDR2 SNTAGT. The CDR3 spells CASRQFYLLGGYTF. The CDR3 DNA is TGTGCCAGCAGACAGTTCTATCTATTAGGAGGCTACACCTTC.

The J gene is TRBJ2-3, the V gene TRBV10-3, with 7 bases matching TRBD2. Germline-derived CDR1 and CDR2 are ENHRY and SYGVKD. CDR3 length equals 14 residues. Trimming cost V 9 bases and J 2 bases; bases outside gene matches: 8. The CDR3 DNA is TGTGCCATTAGTTCCGGGACTAACACAGATACGCAGTATTTT. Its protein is CAISSGTNTDTQYF.

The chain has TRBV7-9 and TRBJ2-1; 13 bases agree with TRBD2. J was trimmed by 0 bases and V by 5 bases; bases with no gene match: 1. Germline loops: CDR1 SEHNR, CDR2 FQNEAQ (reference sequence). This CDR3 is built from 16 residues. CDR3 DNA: TGTGCCAGCAGCCGGACTAGCGGGAGCTCCTACAATGAGCAGTTCTTC. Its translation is CASSRTSGSSYNEQFF. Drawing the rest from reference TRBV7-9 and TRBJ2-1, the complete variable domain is DTGVSQNPRHKITKRGQNVTFRCDPISEHNRLYWYRQTLGQGPEFLTYFQNEAQLEKSRLLSDRFSAERPKGSFSTLEIQRTEQGDSAMYLCASSRTSGSSYNEQFFGPGTRLTVL.

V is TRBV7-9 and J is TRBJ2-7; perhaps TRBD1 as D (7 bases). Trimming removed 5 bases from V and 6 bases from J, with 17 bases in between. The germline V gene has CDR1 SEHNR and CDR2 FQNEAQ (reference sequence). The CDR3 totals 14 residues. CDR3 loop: CASSHRGGPVEQYF. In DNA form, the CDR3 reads TGTGCCAGCAGCCACAGGGGAGGTCCTGTCGAGCAGTACTTC. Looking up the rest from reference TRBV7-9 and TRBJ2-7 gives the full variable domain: DTGVSQNPRHKITKRGQNVTFRCDPISEHNRLYWYRQTLGQGPEFLTYFQNEAQLEKSRLLSDRFSAERPKGSFSTLEIQRTEQGDSAMYLCASSHRGGPVEQYFGPGTRLTVT.

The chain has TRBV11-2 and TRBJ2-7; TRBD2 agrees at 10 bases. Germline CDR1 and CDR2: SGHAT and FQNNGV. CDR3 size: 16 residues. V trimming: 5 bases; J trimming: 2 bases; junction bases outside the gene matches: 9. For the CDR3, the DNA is TGTGCCAGCAGCCCTCAGGGACTAGCGCGGGCCTACGAGCAGTACTTC. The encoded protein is CASSPQGLARAYEQYF.

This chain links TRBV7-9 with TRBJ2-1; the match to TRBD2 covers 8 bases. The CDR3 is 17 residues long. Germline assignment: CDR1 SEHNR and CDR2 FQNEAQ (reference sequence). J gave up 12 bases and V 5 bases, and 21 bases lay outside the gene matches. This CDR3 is CASSPSAGAPSVNGQFF. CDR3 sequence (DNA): TGTGCCAGCAGCCCCTCAGCGGGGGCCCCATCGGTGAACGGGCAGTTCTTC.

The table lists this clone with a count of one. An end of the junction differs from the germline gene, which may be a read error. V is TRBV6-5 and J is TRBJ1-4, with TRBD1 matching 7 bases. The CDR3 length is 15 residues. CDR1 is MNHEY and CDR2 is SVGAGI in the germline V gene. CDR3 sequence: CASRLDRALNEKLFF. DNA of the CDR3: TGTGCTAGCAGGCTCGACAGGGCGTTAAATGAAAAACTGTTTTTT.

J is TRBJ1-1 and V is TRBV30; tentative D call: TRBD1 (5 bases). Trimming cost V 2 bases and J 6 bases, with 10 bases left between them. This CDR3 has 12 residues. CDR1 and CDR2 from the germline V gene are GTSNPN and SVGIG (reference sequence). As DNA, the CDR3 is TGTGCCTGGAGTCCCCGCAGGGCTGAAGCTTTCTTT. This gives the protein CAWSPRRAEAFF.

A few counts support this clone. In nucleotides, the CDR3 is TGTGCCAGCAGCTTGGGGCCCGGGGTCACCTACGAGCAGTACTTC. Residues: CASSLGPGVTYEQYF. The chain couples TRBV5-6 to TRBJ2-7, with a weak D call TRBD2 (5 bases). The CDR3 is made up of 15 amino acids. Between the trimmed V and J ends, which lost 0 bases and 2 bases, there was a span of 12 bases. The germline gives CDR1 SGHDT, CDR2 YYEEEE.

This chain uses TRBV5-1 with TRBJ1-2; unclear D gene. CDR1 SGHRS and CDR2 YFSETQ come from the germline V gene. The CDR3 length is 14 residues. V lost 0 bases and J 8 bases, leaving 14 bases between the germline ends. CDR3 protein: CASSLGGRTSGYTF. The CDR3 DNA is TGCGCCAGCAGCTTGGGCGGTCGTACCAGCGGCTACACCTTC.

CDR3: CASRHNGNTEAFF. CDR3 nucleotides: TGTGCCAGCAGGCATAACGGGAACACTGAAGCTTTCTTT. J is TRBJ1-1 and V is TRBV6-5; D call uncertain. The V gene lost 6 bases and the J gene lost 1 base, with 9 bases spanning the gap. Per the germline V gene, CDR1 is MNHEY and CDR2 is SVGAGI. This CDR3 region has 13 residues.